This TCR beta chain was retrieved from a study of beta chain features in type 1 diabetes. Study-level background: Cell yields, age and gender were similar between patients and healthy donors.

Expressed TCRB transcripts were sequenced because the isolated RNA had all been reverse transcribed beforehand. Produced via immunoSEQ multiplex PCR; TCRdb's table is partial and in-frame only. This table has over 150,000 clones, about 8.1% appearing once. Between the trimmed V and J ends, which lost 4 bases and 1 base, there was a span of 12 bases. The CDR3 is made up of 15 amino acids. Germline CDR1 is SGDLS and CDR2 is YYNGEE. Averaging about 116 mL, one heparinised blood draw came from each individual donor. Concerning this clone itself: Its antigen is undetermined.

General study results and limits: Shorter templates may be favored by PCR, equally so in patients and controls.

This TCR was sampled from a man younger than 35 in good health. Sequencing used central memory CD4+ T cells from blood. V gene TRBV9 combines with J gene TRBJ2-1; possible D gene TRBD2, 6 bases. The DNA of the CDR3 is TGTGCCAGCAGCCCCTCGGGGGATTCCTACAATGAGCAGTTCTTC. Its protein product is CASSPSGDSYNEQFF.